This entry concerns a single T cell receptor (beta chain). This clonotype showed up just a few times. There is no known antigen for this receptor. No clone much larger than this one lies a single base away; base qualities are absent. This sample was included in a study of human T cells and chemical hapten exposure (dated by TCRdb to the early 2020s). Concerning the study at large: For sensitization, 2% DPC in acetone was applied to a roughly 2 cm by roughly 2 cm area of upper inner arm skin. This study followed changes in the peripheral blood TCR repertoire in vivo during primary and secondary sensitization of alopecia patients to the hapten diphenylcyclopropenone (DPC). Patch testing on the upper back used Finn chambers containing 0.01% DPC, with scoring done after 6 days according to International Contact Dermatitis Research Group standards. Libraries were combined into a pool for sequencing, and differences in TCR yield between samples came mainly from small differences in library volumes within the pool. Throughout the study period of about 22 weeks, patients also received therapeutic DPC doses to the scalp every week. For TCR sequencing, blood came from twenty-nine alopecia patients at anywhere from one to four time points (pre-sensitization, 2, 6 and 24 weeks). Alopecia areata with under or over 50% scalp involvement, alopecia totalis and alopecia universalis were represented in the patient cohort, which was mostly female. Blood samples were taken from patients before sensitization (week 0) and then at 2, 6 and about 24 weeks after DPC sensitization. What the work shows at the level of the full study, not this receptor alone: The number of PT1 expanded TCRs positively correlated with patch test score, significant at thresholds 8, 16 and 32 but not 4. DPC sensitization did not change the number of TCRs with a frequency above 1 in 1000, and there was no evidence of changes in global repertoire structure. Alopecia, a presumed autoimmune disease, was present in all patients, so the immune response of the patients might differ from that of healthy individuals. Expanded TCRs formed significantly more large CDR3 similarity clusters than pre-sensitization or healthy control sets, consistent with antigen-driven responses. After repeated subsampling, changes were observed in the strength of the expansion versus patch-test correlation and in the threshold at which the correlation became significant.

The time point label of this sample denotes: patch test 2, 6 weeks after DPC sensitization. The intended sense of this specimen's treatment or condition label: therapeutic diphenylcyclopropenone sensitization with weekly scalp DPC. At each patch-test visit, blood was drawn before the patch test was applied. Patients were considered eligible if aged 18 to 70, diagnosed with alopecia and deemed suitable for DPC therapy, and patients were excluded if pregnant. Unfractionated whole blood was collected in Tempus Blood RNA tubes, and total RNA was extracted from that blood. Relative to germline, V is 5 bases shorter and J is 0 bases shorter, with 17 bases between their ends. CDR1 MGHRA and CDR2 YSYEKL were looked up in the germline V gene. The CDR3 contains 18 residues, cysteine and phenylalanine counted. The only DNA kept is the CDR3, 54 bases in frame from the first base. Library method: RACE. Sequencing used a NextSeq 500. During library preparation, unique molecular identifiers were attached to individual cDNA molecules so that TCRs could be counted in a quantitative, reproducible way. For every blood RNA sample, sequencing covered both the TCR alpha and TCR beta chains. The original methods were these. A median of about 87,000 TCRs per sample was observed, with a range of about 23,224 to 750,000. V, J and CDR3 annotation of the TCR reads was performed with the Decombinator software suite. For the PS versus PT1 abundance plots, all samples were subsampled to the same number of TCRs (28,000). Expanded TCRs were defined as absent before sensitization and observed at least eight times at the 2-week time point. The raw public reads went through TCRdb reprocessing: fastp at Q25, MiXCR clone calling, in-frame beta chains kept. Rows merge per CDR3 protein into single entries with the most common DNA and genes. These V and J calls originate from TCRdb's pipeline instead of the authors' own analysis. The table for this sample lists just over 350,000 distinct CDR3 sequences; 6% to 7% of them were counted only once. 4.5% to 6% of the sample is taken by the ten largest.

Sequencing was performed on whole blood, taken in connection with sensitization to the hapten diphenylcyclopropenone (DPC). The sequence derives from a woman younger than 35 with alopecia areata. Some clones in this sample may be carry-over from other donors' samples. The rearrangement joined TRBV4-1 to TRBJ2-6; TRBD1 could be the D gene, as 5 bases match. The sequenced DNA: TGCGCCAGCAGCAGACTGGACACCCTTACCTCTGGGGCCAACGTCCTGACTTTC. Translated, it gives CASSRLDTLTSGANVLTF.